This TCR beta chain comes out of a study of cytomegalovirus exposure and HLA in healthy donors. PCR primers comprised 60 Vbeta and 13 Jbeta primers. Libraries were prepared by immunoSEQ multiplex PCR; TCRdb keeps only in-frame clonotypes and omits some of them. Counted here are 100,000 to 150,000 clones, around 77% occurring once; the ten biggest clones make up 0.94%. These donors, healthy bone marrow donors, were studied. Study-wide results and limits: A later analysis associated 15,000 to 20,000 TCR beta sequences with HLA alleles at a 0.05 false discovery rate. Within an earlier analysis, most TCR beta V segments proved productive either about 90% or about 30% of the time.

J lost 6 bases, V lost 6 bases, and 5 bases had no gene match. Germline V gene sequence: CDR1 MNHEY, CDR2 SMNVEV (reference sequence). This CDR3 has 12 residues. Note on this clone: Its cognate antigen is unknown.

This clonotype was obtained from an older woman in good health and CMV-seronegative. The sample comprised PBMCs. The gene calls are TRBV27 and TRBJ2-7, with 7 bases that match TRBD1. CDR3 region: CASSLTGPEQYF. CDR3 sequence (DNA): TGTGCCAGCAGCCTGACAGGGCCCGAGCAGTACTTC.